These T cell receptor beta chains were read from a single sample in a study of cytomegalovirus exposure and HLA in healthy donors. The method was immunoSEQ multiplex PCR; TCRdb's version includes in-frame clones alone and lacks a portion of them. The sample lists 75,000 to 100,000 clones; around 81% were seen once. Sequenced sample: PBMCs. The receptors derive from a man aged 35 to 55 in good health and CMV-seropositive. CDR3s include the opening cysteine and the closing phenylalanine or tryptophan. The D gene is left open where the match is weak. Where a row states a size, it is once, few, many or the class of an expanded clone; other rows omit it.

>TRBV30|TRBJ1-3|NA|NA
CAWSPIVGNTIYF
TGTGCCTGGAGTCCAATTGTTGGAAACACCATATATTTT
>TRBV6-6|TRBJ1-2|NA|TRBD1
CASSDRESRNGYTF
TGTGCCAGCAGCGACAGGGAATCTCGGAATGGCTACACCTTC
>TRBV30|TRBJ1-1|few|NA
CAGQRTEAFF
TGTGCCGGGCAAAGGACTGAAGCTTTCTTT
>TRBV7-2|TRBJ2-1|NA|TRBD2
CAGSLGPSGSYEQFF
TGTGCCGGCAGCCTAGGGCCTAGCGGGAGCTATGAGCAGTTCTTC
>TRBV5-1|TRBJ1-1|NA|TRBD1
CASSLGSRGLLNTEAFF
TGCGCCAGCAGCTTGGGGTCCAGGGGGCTTCTCAACACTGAAGCTTTCTTT
>TRBV11-2|TRBJ2-7|NA|TRBD2
CASSPSGPYEQYF
TGTGCCAGCAGCCCTAGCGGTCCCTACGAGCAGTACTTC
>TRBV30|TRBJ1-2|NA|TRBD1
CAWSLQGERYTF
TGTGCCTGGAGTCTACAGGGGGAACGCTACACCTTC
>TRBV2|TRBJ2-3|once|NA
CASTFGQGYTQYF
TGTGCCAGCACTTTTGGCCAGGGGTATACGCAGTATTTT
>TRBV2|TRBJ1-5|NA|NA
CASRHRDTAMQPQHF
TGTGCCAGCAGACACCGGGACACGGCGATGCAGCCCCAGCATTTT
>TRBV5-1|TRBJ1-1|once|NA
CASSLVAQENTEAFF
TGCGCCAGCAGCTTGGTAGCACAGGAGAACACTGAAGCTTTCTTT
>TRBV6-1|TRBJ2-7|NA|NA
CASRLRRDDEQYF
TGTGCCAGCAGACTCCGGAGGGACGACGAGCAGTACTTC
>TRBV6-1|TRBJ1-2|NA|TRBD1
CASSDRANGYTF
TGTGCCAGCAGCGACAGGGCTAATGGCTACACCTTC
>TRBV30|TRBJ1-3|once|NA
CAELFEEGNTIYF
TGTGCTGAGTTGTTCGAAGAGGGAAACACCATATATTTT
>TRBV7-6|TRBJ1-3|NA|TRBD1
CASSLVSGQARLNTIYF
TGTGCCAGCAGCTTAGTTAGTGGACAGGCGCGGTTGAACACCATATATTTT
>TRBV6-1|TRBJ1-6|once|TRBD1
CASSESRAGGTSYNSPLHF
TGTGCCAGCAGTGAATCCCGGGCAGGGGGGACCTCCTATAATTCACCCCTCCACTTT
>TRBV14|TRBJ2-1|NA|NA
CASSQETRGNEQFF
TGTGCCAGCAGCCAAGAGACCAGGGGCAATGAGCAGTTCTTC
>TRBV11-3|TRBJ2-1|NA|NA
CASSAQGGEQFF
TGTGCCAGCAGCGCCCAGGGAGGTGAGCAGTTCTTC
>TRBV5-5|TRBJ2-2|NA|TRBD2
CASSQTSSITGELFF
TGTGCCAGCAGCCAGACTAGCTCGATCACCGGGGAGCTGTTTTTT
>TRBV11-2|TRBJ2-2|NA|TRBD1
CASSLVAGQERHGELFF
TGTGCCAGCAGCTTGGTGGCTGGACAGGAGCGTCACGGGGAGCTGTTTTTT
>TRBV9|TRBJ2-7|NA|NA
CASSVRDIPYEQYF
TGTGCCAGCAGCGTTAGGGACATACCCTACGAGCAGTACTTC
>TRBV7-8|TRBJ1-1|NA|TRBD1
CASSFGQVNTEAFF
TGTGCCAGCAGCTTTGGACAGGTGAACACTGAAGCTTTCTTT
>TRBV11-2|TRBJ1-5|NA|TRBD1
CASSLAGTASRPQHF
TGTGCCAGCAGCTTAGCCGGGACAGCCAGTCGGCCCCAGCATTTT
>TRBV2|TRBJ2-7|NA|NA
CASTLRGAQPYEQYF
TGTGCCAGCACTCTCCGGGGGGCCCAGCCCTACGAGCAGTACTTC
>TRBV2|TRBJ2-5|NA|NA
CAIQARESLETQYF
TGTGCCATCCAGGCACGTGAGTCGTTAGAGACCCAGTACTTC
>TRBV10-2|TRBJ2-7|NA|TRBD1
CASSALSRDRRPYEQYF
TGCGCCAGCAGCGCCCTTTCCCGGGACAGGAGGCCCTACGAGCAGTACTTC
>TRBV7-9|TRBJ1-1|few|TRBD1
CASTRDSPNTEAFF
TGTGCCAGCACCCGGGACAGTCCGAACACTGAAGCTTTCTTT
>TRBV15|TRBJ1-2|NA|TRBD1
CATSRVGVRDSNYGYTF
TGTGCCACCAGCAGAGTCGGGGTGAGGGACAGTAACTATGGCTACACCTTC
>TRBV6-1|TRBJ1-5|NA|TRBD1
CASRQGQGVQPQHF
TGTGCCAGCAGACAGGGACAGGGGGTGCAGCCCCAGCATTTT
>TRBV5-1|TRBJ2-1|NA|TRBD2
CASSLGSGGANEQFF
TGCGCCAGCAGCTTGGGTAGCGGGGGGGCCAATGAGCAGTTCTTC
>TRBV7-6|TRBJ2-2|NA|TRBD2
CASSLELAGATGELFF
TGTGCCAGCAGCTTAGAGCTAGCGGGGGCCACCGGGGAGCTGTTTTTT
>TRBV6-5|TRBJ2-2|NA|TRBD2
CASSYTAPGGGELFF
TGTGCCAGCAGTTACACAGCCCCGGGGGGCGGGGAGCTGTTTTTT
>TRBV2|TRBJ1-4|NA|NA
CASSPAEREKLFF
TGTGCCAGCTCCCCGGCCGAGAGGGAAAAACTGTTTTTT
>TRBV11-2|TRBJ2-1|NA|TRBD2
CASSLILAGENNEQFF
TGTGCCAGCAGCTTAATTTTAGCGGGAGAGAACAATGAGCAGTTCTTC
>TRBV13|TRBJ2-7|NA|NA
CASSLNGDLYEQYF
TGTGCCAGCAGCTTGAACGGAGACCTCTACGAGCAGTACTTC
>TRBV6-1|TRBJ1-1|NA|NA
CASSEFQGNTEAFF
TGTGCCAGCAGTGAGTTCCAGGGGAACACTGAAGCTTTCTTT
>TRBV14|TRBJ1-2|NA|NA
CASSQDGLQGRGYTF
TGTGCCAGCAGCCAAGATGGGTTACAGGGCCGGGGCTACACCTTC
>TRBV10-3|TRBJ2-7|NA|NA
CAISDASYEQYF
TGTGCCATCAGTGACGCGTCCTACGAGCAGTACTTC
>TRBV9|TRBJ2-7|NA|TRBD1
CASRVVGQGGKWNYEQYF
TGTGCCAGCAGGGTCGTCGGACAGGGTGGTAAGTGGAACTACGAGCAGTACTTC
>TRBV10-3|TRBJ1-2|NA|TRBD1
CAISGLGQGSYTF
TGTGCCATCAGTGGCCTGGGACAGGGTAGCTACACCTTC
>TRBV4-1|TRBJ1-1|NA|NA
CASSQDSQVEAFF
TGCGCCAGCAGCCAAGACTCGCAGGTCGAAGCTTTCTTT
>TRBV15|TRBJ1-1|NA|TRBD1
CATKTGSNTEAFF
TGTGCCACCAAGACAGGGTCTAACACTGAAGCTTTCTTT
>TRBV14|TRBJ2-7|NA|NA
CASSQHRQREQYF
TGTGCCAGCAGTCAACACCGACAGCGCGAGCAGTACTTC
>TRBV19|TRBJ1-1|few|NA
CASSIDGRMNTEAFF
TGTGCCAGTAGTATAGACGGCAGGATGAACACTGAAGCTTTCTTT
>TRBV10-3|TRBJ2-7|NA|NA
CAISPSYEQYF
TGTGCCATCAGCCCTAGCTACGAGCAGTACTTC
>TRBV5-1|TRBJ2-7|few|NA
CASSFQGQEQYF
TGCGCCAGCAGCTTTCAGGGACAAGAGCAGTACTTC
>TRBV5-1|TRBJ1-2|NA|NA
CASSFARSPLTRYGYTF
TGCGCCAGCAGCTTCGCCCGGTCCCCATTAACTAGGTATGGCTACACCTTC
>TRBV5-1|TRBJ2-5|NA|TRBD2
CASTWTSGNQETQYF
TGCGCCAGCACCTGGACTAGCGGAAACCAAGAGACCCAGTACTTC
>TRBV15|TRBJ1-5|NA|NA
CATSRDPRSPQHF
TGTGCCACCAGCAGAGATCCGCGGAGCCCCCAGCATTTT
>TRBV6-1|TRBJ1-5|NA|TRBD1
CASSNRGSNQPQHF
TGTGCCAGCAGTAACAGGGGGTCGAATCAGCCCCAGCATTTT
>TRBV12-5|TRBJ2-3|once|NA
CASGSRDTRTDTQYF
TGTGCTAGTGGTTCCCGGGACACCCGCACAGATACGCAGTATTTT
>TRBV7-9|TRBJ1-1|NA|NA
CASSVQGRKGFNTEAFF
TGTGCCAGCAGCGTACAGGGACGGAAGGGCTTCAACACTGAAGCTTTCTTT
>TRBV19|TRBJ1-2|NA|TRBD1
CASMKTGVKPSYGGYTF
TGTGCCAGTATGAAGACAGGGGTGAAACCTTCGTATGGAGGCTACACCTTC
>TRBV5-1|TRBJ2-1|NA|TRBD2
CASSTGTSSYNEQFF
TGCGCCAGCAGTACCGGGACTAGCTCCTACAATGAGCAGTTCTTC
>TRBV5-1|TRBJ2-5|NA|NA
CASSLSRDSLTGETQYF
TGCGCCAGCAGCCTGTCCCGCGACAGCCTCACGGGAGAGACCCAGTACTTC
>TRBV21-1|TRBJ1-2|once|NA
CALRPGQGTDGYTF
TGTGCCCTCCGTCCCGGACAGGGTACCGATGGCTACACCTTC
>TRBV7-3|TRBJ2-6|NA|TRBD1
CASSPQGAGANVLTF
TGTGCCAGCAGCCCACAGGGGGCTGGGGCCAACGTCCTGACTTTC
>TRBV7-3|TRBJ2-7|NA|NA
CASSLKQGHEQYF
TGTGCCAGCAGCTTGAAACAGGGCCACGAGCAGTACTTC